Listed here is a single T cell receptor beta chain. The antigen is not known. Sequenced material consisted of expressed TCRB transcripts (all of the isolated RNA was reverse transcribed). Sequencing used immunoSEQ multiplex PCR; TCRdb keeps in-frame clones, though not all of them. Among 240,000 or so clones listed, about a fifth were seen once. The data stem from a study of beta chain features in type 1 diabetes. Whole-study results and caveats: For Type 1 diabetes patients, all four CD4+ subsets carried TCRB CDR3s that were moderately but significantly shorter.

Germline CDR1 reads SGDLS; CDR2 reads YYNGEE. This CDR3 has 18 amino acids. Losses at the gene ends were 0 bases for V and 7 bases for J; bases not matched to a gene: 11. The sample was naive CD4+ T cells from blood. The TCR was taken from a woman in her thirties or forties with type 1 diabetes. This chain uses TRBV9 with TRBJ2-1, with TRBD2 matching 12 bases. The CDR3 here is CASSVALAGGPGRNEQFF. The CDR3 region has the DNA TGTGCCAGCAGCGTAGCGCTAGCGGGAGGGCCGGGGAGAAATGAGCAGTTCTTC.